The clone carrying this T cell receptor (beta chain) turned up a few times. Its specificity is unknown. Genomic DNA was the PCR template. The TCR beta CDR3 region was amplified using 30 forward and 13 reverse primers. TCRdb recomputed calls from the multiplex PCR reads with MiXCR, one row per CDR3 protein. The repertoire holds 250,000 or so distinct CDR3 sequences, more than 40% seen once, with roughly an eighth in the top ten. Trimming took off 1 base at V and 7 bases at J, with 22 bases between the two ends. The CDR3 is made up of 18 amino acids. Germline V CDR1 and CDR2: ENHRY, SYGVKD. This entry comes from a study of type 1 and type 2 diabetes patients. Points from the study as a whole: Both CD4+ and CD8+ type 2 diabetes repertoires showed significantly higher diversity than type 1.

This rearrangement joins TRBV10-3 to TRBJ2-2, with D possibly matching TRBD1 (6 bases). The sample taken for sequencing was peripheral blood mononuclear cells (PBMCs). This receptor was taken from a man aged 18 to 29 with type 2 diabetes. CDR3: CAISELGLTGTRGGELFF. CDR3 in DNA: TGTGCCATCAGTGAGTTGGGCCTCACCGGGACAAGGGGCGGGGAGCTGTTTTTT.